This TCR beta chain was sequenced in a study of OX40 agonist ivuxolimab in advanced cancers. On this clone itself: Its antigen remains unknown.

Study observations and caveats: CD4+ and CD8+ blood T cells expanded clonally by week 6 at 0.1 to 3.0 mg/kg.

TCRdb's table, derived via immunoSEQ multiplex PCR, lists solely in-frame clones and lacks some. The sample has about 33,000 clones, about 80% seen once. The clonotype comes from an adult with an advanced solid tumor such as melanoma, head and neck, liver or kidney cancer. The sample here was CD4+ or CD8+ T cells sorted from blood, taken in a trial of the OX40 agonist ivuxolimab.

In DNA form, the CDR3 reads TGTGCCAGCAGCAAAACTCGACTCGAGGGTGAAAAACTGTTTTTT. Translated: CASSKTRLEGEKLFF. V usage is TRBV27 and J usage is TRBJ1-4; D not certain. V lost 6 bases and J 7 bases, leaving 18 bases between the germline ends. Per the germline V gene, CDR1 is MNHEY and CDR2 is SMNVEV (reference sequence). The CDR3 is 15 residues long.